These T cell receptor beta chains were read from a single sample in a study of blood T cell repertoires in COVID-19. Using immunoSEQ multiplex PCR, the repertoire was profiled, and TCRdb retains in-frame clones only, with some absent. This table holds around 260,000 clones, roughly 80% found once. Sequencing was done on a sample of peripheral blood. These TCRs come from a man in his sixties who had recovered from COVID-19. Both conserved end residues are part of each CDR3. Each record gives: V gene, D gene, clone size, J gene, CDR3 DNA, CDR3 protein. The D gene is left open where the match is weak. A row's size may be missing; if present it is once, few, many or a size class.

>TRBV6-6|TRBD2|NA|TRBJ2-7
TGTGCCAGCAGCCCCGGGACTAGCGTTCTCTACGAGCAGTACTTC
CASSPGTSVLYEQYF
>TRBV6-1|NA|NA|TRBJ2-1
TGTGCCAGCAGTGAGGGTGGAGTACTCAATGAGCAGTTCTTC
CASSEGGVLNEQFF
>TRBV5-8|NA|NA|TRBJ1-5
TGTGCCGGCAGAACAGGAAATCAGCCCCAGCATTTT
CAGRTGNQPQHF
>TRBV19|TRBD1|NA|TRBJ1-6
TGTGCCCCACATCAGGGGGGAAGCTCACCCCTCCACTTT
CAPHQGGSSPLHF
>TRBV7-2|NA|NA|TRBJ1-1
TGTGCCAGCAGCTTAAACCCCGGCGGGGCTTTCTTT
CASSLNPGGAFF
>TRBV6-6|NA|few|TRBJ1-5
TGTGCCAGCAGCCTCGGGAGAGGCCAGCCCCAGCATTTT
CASSLGRGQPQHF
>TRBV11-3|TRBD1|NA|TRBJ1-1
TGTGCCAGCAGCTCCCGGGACAGCCCTGAAGCTTTCTTT
CASSSRDSPEAFF
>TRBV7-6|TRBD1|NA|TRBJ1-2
TGTGCCAGCAGCTCCTACAGGGGCACGTCTAGGGCTAACTATGGCTACACCTTC
CASSSYRGTSRANYGYTF
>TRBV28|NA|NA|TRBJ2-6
TGTGCCAGCAGTCCTCAGGCCTCGTCGGGGGCCAACGTCCTGACTTTC
CASSPQASSGANVLTF
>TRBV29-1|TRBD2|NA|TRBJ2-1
TGCAGCGTTGATTCTAGCGGGAGGATTGGGTCCTACAATGAGCAGTTCTTC
CSVDSSGRIGSYNEQFF
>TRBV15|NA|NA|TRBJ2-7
TGTGCCACCAGCAGATCACCCCGGGACGAGCAGTACTTC
CATSRSPRDEQYF
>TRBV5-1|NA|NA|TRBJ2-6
TGCGCCAGCAGCTCCCTCGACTCCCTTTCTGGGGCCAACGTCCTGACTTTC
CASSSLDSLSGANVLTF
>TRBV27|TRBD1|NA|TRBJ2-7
TGTGCCAGCAGTTCAGCCGGGACAGGGTTCTCCTACGAGCAGTACTTC
CASSSAGTGFSYEQYF
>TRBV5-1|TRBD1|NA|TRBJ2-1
TGCGCCAGCAGCTTCGGGACAGGGGGCTACAATGAGCAGTTCTTC
CASSFGTGGYNEQFF
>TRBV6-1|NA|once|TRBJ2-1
TGTGCCAGCAGTGAAGCGCTTCGGAGCGGATACAATGAGCAGTTCTTC
CASSEALRSGYNEQFF
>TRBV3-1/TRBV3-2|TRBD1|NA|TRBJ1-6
TGTGCCAGCAGCCAAGCCGGGACAGGGAACTCACCCCTCCACTTT
CASSQAGTGNSPLHF
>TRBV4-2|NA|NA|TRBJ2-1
TGTGCCAGCAGCCCACAGTGGGGGGGCCTTAATGAGCAGTTCTTC
CASSPQWGGLNEQFF
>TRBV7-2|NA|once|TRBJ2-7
TGTGCCAGCAGCTTAATGGGGCAAAGCTCCTACGAGCAGTACTTC
CASSLMGQSSYEQYF
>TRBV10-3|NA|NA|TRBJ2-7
TGTGCCATCAGTGACCCCGGGACATCCTCCTACGAGCAGTACTTC
CAISDPGTSSYEQYF
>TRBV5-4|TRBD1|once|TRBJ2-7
TGTGCCAGCAGTTGGGGTGGGACAGGGAGTTCCTACGAGCAGTACTTC
CASSWGGTGSSYEQYF
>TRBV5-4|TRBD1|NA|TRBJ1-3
TGTGCCAGCAGCTCCAGGGGGCGGGGAAACGCCATATATTTT
CASSSRGRGNAIYF
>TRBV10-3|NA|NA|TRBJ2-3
TGTGCCATCAGTGACCTAAGAGATACGCAGTATTTT
CAISDLRDTQYF
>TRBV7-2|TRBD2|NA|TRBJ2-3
TGTGCCAGCAGCTTAGTTCCCCTAGCGGGGGGCCTTAGCACAGATACGCAGTATTTT
CASSLVPLAGGLSTDTQYF
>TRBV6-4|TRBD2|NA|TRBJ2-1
TGTGCCAGCAGTCCTCTAGCGGGGGGGCTCAATGAGCAGTTCTTC
CASSPLAGGLNEQFF
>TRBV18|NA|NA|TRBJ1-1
TGTGCCAGCTCACCCCTTCCCTTGGCAGGGGCGAACACTGAAGCTTTCTTT
CASSPLPLAGANTEAFF
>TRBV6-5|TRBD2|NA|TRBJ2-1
TGTGCCAGCACCCGGACTAGCGGGAGCATTGATGAGCAGTTCTTC
CASTRTSGSIDEQFF
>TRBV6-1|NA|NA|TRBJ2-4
TGTGCCAGCAGTGAAGCTTTTGGACACGGGCGTGCGGCCAAAAACATTCAGTACTTC
CASSEAFGHGRAAKNIQYF
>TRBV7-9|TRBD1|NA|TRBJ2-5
TGTGCCAGCAGCTCCGGGACAGGGGGAGAGACCCAGTACTTC
CASSSGTGGETQYF
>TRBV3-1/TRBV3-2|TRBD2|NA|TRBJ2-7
TGTGCCAGCAGCCGTAACGGGAGGTCGTACGAGCAGTACTTC
CASSRNGRSYEQYF
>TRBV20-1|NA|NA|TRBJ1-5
TGCAGTGCTAGTGAGGCAATTAGCAATCAGCCCCAGCATTTT
CSASEAISNQPQHF
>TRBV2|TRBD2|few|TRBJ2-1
TGTGCCAAGCTTAAGGGCGGGAATAGCGGGAGGGCCCAGCAGTTCTTC
CAKLKGGNSGRAQQFF
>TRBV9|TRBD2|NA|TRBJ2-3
TGTGCCAGCAGCGTCAATAGCGGGAGGAGCACAGATACGCAGTATTTT
CASSVNSGRSTDTQYF
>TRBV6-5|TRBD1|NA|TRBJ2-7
TGTGCCAGCAGTTACTCCGGACAGGGGGTTAACGAGCAGTACTTC
CASSYSGQGVNEQYF
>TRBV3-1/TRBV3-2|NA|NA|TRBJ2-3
TGTGCCAGCAGCCAAGTAGAAGATACGCAGTATTTT
CASSQVEDTQYF
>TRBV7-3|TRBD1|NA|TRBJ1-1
TGTGCCAGCAGCTCCGGACAGGGGCTATCTGAAGCTTTCTTT
CASSSGQGLSEAFF
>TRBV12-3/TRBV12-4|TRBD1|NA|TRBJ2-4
TGTGCCAGCAGCCGGAGGACAGGGGCGGTTCAGTACTTC
CASSRRTGAVQYF
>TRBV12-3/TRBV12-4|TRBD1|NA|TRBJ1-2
TGTGCCAGCAGTTACAGGGGGCTTGGGGGCTACACCTTC
CASSYRGLGGYTF
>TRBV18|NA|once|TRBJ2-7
TGTGCCAGCTCACCACCGGGACAACCCTACGAGCAGTACTTC
CASSPPGQPYEQYF
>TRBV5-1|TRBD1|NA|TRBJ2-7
TGCGCCAGCAGCCTAGGGACAGTGAGCTACGAGCAGTACTTC
CASSLGTVSYEQYF
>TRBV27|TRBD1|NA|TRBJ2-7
TGTGCCAGCAGGGAAGGACAGGACCCCTACGAGCAGTACTTC
CASREGQDPYEQYF
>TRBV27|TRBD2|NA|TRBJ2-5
TGTGCCAGCAGTTATAAAGGTTCGGGTAGCGGGATCAAAGAGACCCAGTACTTC
CASSYKGSGSGIKETQYF